This TCR beta chain was recovered during a study of OX40 agonist ivuxolimab in advanced cancers. Germline-derived CDR1 and CDR2 are SGDLS and YYNGEE. The CDR3 totals 15 residues. Trimming stripped 5 bases from V and 7 bases from J, with 19 bases between. TCRdb's copy holds only in-frame clones and misses some; the assay was immunoSEQ multiplex PCR. The sample lists about 54,000 clones; 84% were seen once. The receptor was isolated from an adult with an advanced solid tumor such as melanoma, head and neck, liver or kidney cancer. The V and J genes are TRBV9 and TRBJ2-1, with TRBD1 as a possible D gene (5 bases). This specimen consisted of CD4+ or CD8+ T cells sorted from blood, obtained in a trial of the OX40 agonist ivuxolimab. The DNA of the CDR3 is TGTGCCAGCAGTCCTCAAGTGCCGACAGTAAATGAGCAGTTCTTC. Protein product: CASSPQVPTVNEQFF.